This TCR beta chain was documented in a study of cytomegalovirus exposure and HLA in healthy donors. Whole-study findings and limits: Confirmation was obtained in vitro that a few CMV-associated chains are specific for CMV antigens.

Germline values: CDR1 LGHNA, CDR2 YSLEER. The CDR3 runs 18 residues. V was pared by 0 bases and J by 4 bases, with 16 bases between. As for this clone: The antigen remains unidentified.

PCR involved 60 Vbeta and 13 Jbeta primers. Repertoires were generated with immunoSEQ multiplex PCR, while TCRdb's copy carries only in-frame clones and drops some. In the table there are under 130,000 clones, 13% to 15% of which are singletons. This chain connects TRBV4-3 to TRBJ2-6; D may be TRBD1 (5 bases). Sequenced input: PBMCs. The source of this sequence is a female donor in good health and CMV-seronegative. In DNA form, the CDR3 reads TGCGCCAGCAGCCAAGAGCAGGGATATGTGAGCGGGGCCAACGTCCTGACTTTC. Protein sequence: CASSQEQGYVSGANVLTF.